These T cell receptor beta chains were read from a single sample in a study of beta chain features in type 1 diabetes. Using immunoSEQ multiplex PCR, the repertoire was profiled, and TCRdb retains in-frame clones only, with some absent. The table has 300,000 to 400,000 clones, approximately 15% seen once. Material for sequencing was naive CD4+ T cells from blood. All receptors come from a woman younger than 30 with type 1 diabetes. Both conserved end residues are part of each CDR3. The order of the fields is D gene, V gene, J gene, clone size, CDR3 DNA, CDR3 protein. The D gene is left open where the match is weak. Rows give clone size only sometimes, using once, few, many, or a class for an expanded clone.

NA,TRBV7-9,TRBJ2-5,NA,TGTGCCAGCAGCTTAGAGTGGCAGGGCGAGACCCAGTACTTC,CASSLEWQGETQYF
NA,TRBV29-1,TRBJ1-5,NA,TGCAGCGTTGGGGGGGGTGAGGGAAGCAATCAGCCCCAGCATTTT,CSVGGGEGSNQPQHF
NA,TRBV2,TRBJ1-3,few,TGTGCCAGCAGTGCAGTAACCTCTGGAAACACCATATATTTT,CASSAVTSGNTIYF
NA,TRBV7-9,TRBJ1-2,few,TGTGCCAGCAGCCCTTTTCACAGGGATGGCTACACCTTC,CASSPFHRDGYTF
NA,TRBV6-5,TRBJ1-2,once,TGTGCCAGCAGTTACTCGCCTACGGACTATGGCTACACCTTC,CASSYSPTDYGYTF
NA,TRBV4-1,TRBJ2-7,few,TGTGCCAGCAGCCTTAGCTCCTACGAGCAGTACTTC,CASSLSSYEQYF
TRBD2,TRBV30,TRBJ2-1,NA,TGTGCCTGGACCAGAGGAGCGGGACCCGTTTACAATGAGCAGTTCTTC,CAWTRGAGPVYNEQFF
NA,TRBV28,TRBJ2-7,few,TGTGCCAGCAGTTTGGGAGGGACAGGTCCCTACGAGCAGTACTTC,CASSLGGTGPYEQYF
TRBD1,TRBV6-1,TRBJ2-5,few,TGTGCCAGCAGTGCCCCAGGGGGAGTAGAGACCCAGTACTTC,CASSAPGGVETQYF
TRBD1,TRBV7-2,TRBJ1-5,few,TGTGCCAGCAGCTCCCGACAGGGAGATCAGCCCCAGCATTTT,CASSSRQGDQPQHF
NA,TRBV7-3,TRBJ2-2,NA,TGTGCCAGCAGCTCTTTGCCAGGGGCCAGGGAGCTGTTTTTT,CASSSLPGARELFF
TRBD1,TRBV29-1,TRBJ1-2,NA,TGCAGCGTTGACAACATCCCAGGGGGCGGCTACACCTTC,CSVDNIPGGGYTF
TRBD1,TRBV2,TRBJ1-5,few,TGTGCCAGCAGGGGGACAGGCGCGAATCAGCCCCAGCATTTT,CASRGTGANQPQHF
NA,TRBV27,TRBJ1-3,NA,TGTGCCAGCAGTTTAGGAGGGTCTGGAAACACCATATATTTT,CASSLGGSGNTIYF
TRBD2,TRBV4-1,TRBJ2-5,NA,TGCGCCAGCAGAAAAGGCCTAGCGGGAGTGGAGGAGACCCAGTACTTC,CASRKGLAGVEETQYF
TRBD1,TRBV7-9,TRBJ1-3,NA,TGTGCCAGCAGCCCCACAGGGGCTGGAAACACCATATATTTT,CASSPTGAGNTIYF
NA,TRBV2,TRBJ1-5,NA,TGTGCCAGCAGTGGGCGGGAGAGCAATCAGCCCCAGCATTTT,CASSGRESNQPQHF
TRBD1,TRBV6-5,TRBJ1-1,few,TGTGCCAGCAGTTACGAGACAGGGGGCTCTGGAGCTTTCTTT,CASSYETGGSGAFF
TRBD1,TRBV5-5,TRBJ1-5,NA,TGTGCCAGCAGCTTGACAGGGGGGGATCAGCCCCAGCATTTT,CASSLTGGDQPQHF
TRBD1,TRBV28,TRBJ1-2,few,TGTGCCAGCAGTCCAGGAGACGGGACAGGGGGCCGTAGCTATGGCTACACCTTC,CASSPGDGTGGRSYGYTF
NA,TRBV4-3,TRBJ2-7,NA,TGCGCCAGCAGCCAAGATCTCAAGCAGGGCGCTATCTACGAGCAGTACTTC,CASSQDLKQGAIYEQYF
NA,TRBV29-1,TRBJ1-2,few,TGCAGCGTTGAAGGGCAGGAAAATGGCTACACCTTC,CSVEGQENGYTF
NA,TRBV28,TRBJ1-2,NA,TGTGCCAGCAGTTCCTCCAGGGTCTATGGCTACACCTTC,CASSSSRVYGYTF
NA,TRBV9,TRBJ2-5,NA,TGTGCCAGCAGCGTAGGAGGGGGAGTCGAGACCCAGTACTTC,CASSVGGGVETQYF
NA,TRBV5-1,TRBJ1-5,NA,TGCGCCAGCAGCTTGACAACAGGGAAACAGCCCCAGCATTTT,CASSLTTGKQPQHF
NA,TRBV7-2,TRBJ2-3,few,TGTGCCAGCAGCCTCGACAGGCTACTGACAGATACGCAGTATTTT,CASSLDRLLTDTQYF
NA,TRBV7-2,TRBJ2-4,NA,TGTGCCAGCAGCTTCGCATACGGGAACATTCAGTACTTC,CASSFAYGNIQYF
TRBD1,TRBV5-4,TRBJ2-7,NA,TGTGCCAGCAGCTTGGGGGACAGGCGAACCTACGAGCAGTACTTC,CASSLGDRRTYEQYF
NA,TRBV27,TRBJ2-3,NA,TGTGCCAGCAGTTCATACGGACGGACACCAGATACGCAGTATTTT,CASSSYGRTPDTQYF
NA,TRBV28,TRBJ1-2,few,TGTGCCAGCAGTTTTCAGAGAGCGGCTCCCGTCACCTTC,CASSFQRAAPVTF
NA,TRBV6-6,TRBJ1-2,few,TGTGCCAGCAGTTACCGGGGAAGGGGGGGCTACACCTTC,CASSYRGRGGYTF
NA,TRBV7-8,TRBJ2-6,few,TGTGCCAGCAGCTCCCGGCCGGGCTCTGGGGCCAACGTCCTGACTTTC,CASSSRPGSGANVLTF
TRBD2,TRBV9,TRBJ2-5,few,TGTGCCAGCAGCCCCCGGGGTAGCGGGGGACAAGAGACCCAGTACTTC,CASSPRGSGGQETQYF
TRBD1,TRBV19,TRBJ2-1,few,TGTGCCAGTAGCAGGGGGCTTGGTTACAATGAGCAGTTCTTC,CASSRGLGYNEQFF
NA,TRBV15,TRBJ1-1,few,TGTGCCACCAGCAGAGTTAGGGGCACTGAAGCTTTCTTT,CATSRVRGTEAFF
NA,TRBV5-1,TRBJ2-7,few,TGCGCCAGCAGGGGGCTCAACTACGAGCAGTACTTC,CASRGLNYEQYF
TRBD2,TRBV28,TRBJ2-1,NA,TGTGCCAGCAGCCCTCATAGCGGGAGGCCCAATGAGCAGTTCTTC,CASSPHSGRPNEQFF
TRBD1,TRBV5-6,TRBJ1-5,NA,TGTGCCAGCAGCTTGTATTCGTACAGGGGAGATAGCAATCAGCCCCAGCATTTT,CASSLYSYRGDSNQPQHF
TRBD2,TRBV2,TRBJ2-2,NA,TGTGCCAGCAGTACCGGGACTAGCGCCGGGGAGCTGTTTTTT,CASSTGTSAGELFF
TRBD1,TRBV7-2,TRBJ2-1,NA,TGTGCCAGCAGCGACAGGGTGAACAATGAGCAGTTCTTC,CASSDRVNNEQFF
NA,TRBV27,TRBJ1-4,few,TGTGCCAGCAGTTTATCGGCAGGAACTAATGAAAAACTGTTTTTT,CASSLSAGTNEKLFF
NA,TRBV7-2,TRBJ1-1,NA,TGTGCCAGCAGCTTAGATCAGGGTCCGGCCACTGAAGCTTTCTTT,CASSLDQGPATEAFF
NA,TRBV11-2,TRBJ2-5,NA,TGTGCCAGCAGCCCCCCGGGCGGGCGGGCGACCCAGTACTTC,CASSPPGGRATQYF
TRBD1,TRBV27,TRBJ2-2,NA,TGTGCCAGCAGTTTAGACAGGACAGGGGGAACCGGGGAGCTGTTTTTT,CASSLDRTGGTGELFF
TRBD1,TRBV4-1,TRBJ1-1,few,TGCGCCAGCAGCCGGTCCCGGGACAGGGGCACTGAAGCTTTCTTT,CASSRSRDRGTEAFF
NA,TRBV28,TRBJ1-2,NA,TGTGCCAGCAGGACAAGCCTGCAGGGTAACTATGGCTACACCTTC,CASRTSLQGNYGYTF
NA,TRBV28,TRBJ1-3,NA,TGTGCCAGCAGTCGGGGATCCAACACCATATATTTT,CASSRGSNTIYF
TRBD2,TRBV28,TRBJ2-1,few,TGTGCCAGCAGTTTAGTGGGAGGACTAGCGCTTAACAATGAGCAGTTCTTC,CASSLVGGLALNNEQFF
NA,TRBV4-3,TRBJ2-4,many,TGCGCCAGCAGCCAAGATGTAACAGGCCCCCAGTACTTC,CASSQDVTGPQYF
NA,TRBV7-2,TRBJ2-1,NA,TGTGCCAGCAGCCCTACCGGGACTCGTATCCACAATGAGCAGTTCTTC,CASSPTGTRIHNEQFF
NA,TRBV6-5,TRBJ1-1,few,TGTGCCAGCAGGTCAGGAAACACTGAAGCTTTCTTT,CASRSGNTEAFF
NA,TRBV18,TRBJ2-3,NA,TGTGCCAGCTCACCAGCAGGGGTTAAAGATACGCAGTATTTT,CASSPAGVKDTQYF
NA,TRBV29-1,TRBJ1-1,NA,TGCAGCGCGCAAACAGGGACTGAAGCTTTCTTT,CSAQTGTEAFF
TRBD2,TRBV7-9,TRBJ2-1,few,TGTGCCAGCAGCCCCGGGACTAGCTCTGAGCAGTTCTTC,CASSPGTSSEQFF